This T cell receptor (beta chain) was retrieved from a study of PD-1 blockade in mismatch repair-deficient tumors. As for the study in general: Enrolled about 2013-2017, patients had progressing, pretreated mismatch repair-deficient cancers of 11 to 13 types. Findings of the study overall: Tumor-resident clones, often undetectable pretreatment in blood, expanded then contracted after pembrolizumab.

TCRdb's copy holds only in-frame clones and misses some; the assay was immunoSEQ multiplex PCR. The sample lists 60,000 to 65,000 clones; roughly 88% were seen once. Comment on this clone: Its antigen is still unknown.

Germline V gene lookup returns CDR1 LNHDA and CDR2 SQIVND (reference sequence). The germline V and J ends were trimmed by 7 bases and 8 bases, with 14 bases remaining between them. CDR3 size: 13 residues. The source is an adult with mismatch repair-deficient cancer. The material sequenced was peripheral blood, taken 52 weeks after starting pembrolizumab. V gene TRBV19 combines with J gene TRBJ2-2; D is unresolved. The CDR3 DNA reads as TGTGCCAGTAACTTTGTTTCGTCTGGGGAGCTGTTTTTT. Translating it yields CASNFVSSGELFF.